These T cell receptor beta chains were read from a single sample in a study of cytomegalovirus exposure and HLA in healthy donors. Only in-frame clones appear in the TCRdb table, and some are missing; sequencing was by immunoSEQ multiplex PCR. There are 150,000 to 200,000 clones in the sample; approximately 70% occur only once, and approximately 7.1% lies in the top ten. The sequencing sample was made of PBMCs. The receptor set was obtained from a man aged 40-49 years in good health and CMV-seropositive. Both conserved end residues are part of each CDR3. The D gene is left open where the match is weak. Not every row has a clone size; where given, it reads once, few, many or a size class.

cdr3_length	d_call	j_call	v_call	clone_size	cdr3_aa	cdr3_nt
13	-	TRBJ2-2	TRBV7-6	few	CASSSRQVGELFF	TGTGCCAGCAGCTCCCGACAGGTCGGGGAGCTGTTTTTT
15	TRBD1	TRBJ2-1	TRBV5-4	-	CASSSGQGTYNEQFF	TGTGCCAGCAGCTCTGGACAGGGTACCTACAATGAGCAGTTCTTC
15	-	TRBJ1-1	TRBV14	-	CASSPMGGEFTEAFF	TGTGCCAGCAGCCCGATGGGAGGGGAGTTCACTGAAGCTTTCTTT
14	-	TRBJ1-2	TRBV7-9	-	CASSLAADRYGYTF	TGTGCCAGCAGCTTAGCCGCAGACAGATATGGCTACACCTTC
14	-	TRBJ1-6	TRBV27	-	CASSFTGSNSPLHF	TGTGCCAGCAGTTTTACAGGGTCAAATTCACCCCTCCACTTT
15	TRBD2	TRBJ2-3	TRBV6-5	few	CASMRPGGPTDTQYF	TGTGCCAGCATGAGACCGGGGGGGCCTACAGATACGCAGTATTTT
14	-	TRBJ2-7	TRBV5-4	-	CASSTKTTSYEQYF	TGTGCCAGCAGCACGAAGACGACTTCCTACGAGCAGTACTTC
16	-	TRBJ1-3	TRBV5-1	-	CASSLEGESSGNTIYF	TGCGCCAGCAGCTTGGAGGGGGAGAGCTCTGGAAACACCATATATTTT
18	TRBD2	TRBJ2-1	TRBV5-1	-	CASSLGPLGPGGANEQFF	TGCGCCAGCAGCTTGGGCCCGTTGGGGCCCGGGGGGGCTAATGAGCAGTTCTTC
13	-	TRBJ1-1	TRBV13	-	CASNLPGGTEAFF	TGTGCCAGCAACCTCCCGGGGGGCACTGAAGCTTTCTTT
18	-	TRBJ2-7	TRBV7-9	-	CASSLVTGPGMASYEQYF	TGTGCCAGCAGCTTAGTTACCGGGCCAGGGATGGCATCCTACGAGCAGTACTTC
15	TRBD1	TRBJ2-1	TRBV6-4	-	CASSTGDREYNEQFF	TGTGCCAGCAGCACAGGGGACAGGGAGTACAATGAGCAGTTCTTC
15	-	TRBJ1-1	TRBV28	-	CASSPNTHRAPEAFF	TGTGCCAGCAGTCCCAACACCCACAGGGCCCCTGAAGCTTTCTTT
13	-	TRBJ1-1	TRBV5-1	-	CASSFDITTEAFF	TGCGCCAGCAGCTTTGACATCACGACTGAAGCTTTCTTT
18	TRBD1	TRBJ2-2	TRBV11-2	-	CASSRTGQGGRATGELFF	TGTGCCAGCAGCCGAACGGGACAGGGAGGAAGGGCCACCGGGGAGCTGTTTTTT
13	TRBD1	TRBJ1-1	TRBV11-3	-	CASSRTQGAEAFF	TGTGCCAGCAGCCGAACACAGGGGGCTGAAGCTTTCTTT
14	-	TRBJ1-5	TRBV5-5	-	CASSLDSSNQPQHF	TGTGCCAGCAGTTTAGATAGCTCCAATCAGCCCCAGCATTTT
16	-	TRBJ2-1	TRBV4-1	-	CASSQIPRLANNEQFF	TGCGCCAGCAGCCAAATCCCTCGCTTGGCAAACAATGAGCAGTTCTTC
16	TRBD1	TRBJ1-3	TRBV10-2	-	CASSEEYPGGGNTIYF	TGCGCCAGCAGTGAGGAATACCCAGGGGGTGGAAACACCATATATTTT
14	-	TRBJ2-3	TRBV9	-	CASSVGGGLDTQYF	TGTGCCAGCAGCGTAGGAGGGGGTCTGGATACGCAGTATTTT
18	TRBD2	TRBJ2-1	TRBV4-1	-	CASSQVDMGLAGGNEQFF	TGCGCCAGCAGCCAAGTAGATATGGGACTAGCGGGGGGTAATGAGCAGTTCTTC
13	-	TRBJ1-5	TRBV6-5	-	CASWGGGSQPQHF	TGTGCCAGCTGGGGTGGGGGGAGCCAGCCCCAGCATTTT
12	TRBD1	TRBJ2-7	TRBV7-9	-	CSSSPNRGEQYF	TGTTCCAGCAGCCCGAACAGGGGAGAGCAGTACTTC
15	-	TRBJ2-2	TRBV2	-	CASSELGRSTGELFF	TGTGCCAGCAGTGAACTGGGCAGATCCACCGGGGAGCTGTTTTTT
13	TRBD1	TRBJ2-1	TRBV2	few	CASSFDRDNEQFF	TGTGCCAGCAGTTTCGACAGGGATAATGAGCAGTTCTTC
14	-	TRBJ1-1	TRBV9	-	CASSPRALDTEAFF	TGTGCCAGCAGCCCCCGCGCTTTGGACACTGAAGCTTTCTTT
12	TRBD1	TRBJ2-7	TRBV10-3	-	CATGTEAYEQYF	TGTGCCACGGGGACAGAGGCCTACGAGCAGTACTTC
14	-	TRBJ1-1	TRBV7-9	-	CASSLVADYTEAFF	TGTGCCAGCAGCTTAGTAGCGGATTACACTGAAGCTTTCTTT
16	TRBD1	TRBJ2-3	TRBV7-2	once	CASSLGTGSYTDTQYF	TGTGCCAGCAGCTTAGGGACAGGATCGTACACAGATACGCAGTATTTT
16	-	TRBJ1-2	TRBV5-5	few	CASTGGGSRHRYGYTF	TGTGCCAGCACCGGTGGGGGGAGCCGACATCGCTATGGCTACACCTTC
16	TRBD1	TRBJ1-2	TRBV7-8	-	CASSLVQGATSYGYTF	TGTGCCAGCAGCTTAGTGCAGGGGGCGACCTCGTATGGCTACACCTTC
13	-	TRBJ2-7	TRBV5-4	-	CASSGELVSEQYF	TGTGCCAGCAGCGGCGAACTAGTCTCCGAGCAGTACTTC
14	-	TRBJ1-1	TRBV7-9	-	CASKVDSLNTEAFF	TGTGCCAGCAAGGTGGACAGCCTGAACACTGAAGCTTTCTTT
14	-	TRBJ1-1	TRBV9	-	CASSVRGALTEAFF	TGTGCCAGCAGCGTGAGAGGAGCACTCACTGAAGCTTTCTTT
14	TRBD2	TRBJ2-3	TRBV4-2	-	CASSHGTSGDTQYF	TGTGCCAGCAGCCACGGGACTAGCGGAGATACGCAGTATTTT
16	-	TRBJ2-7	TRBV4-2	-	CASSQAGGEGGYEQYF	TGTGCCAGCAGCCAAGCGGGGGGCGAAGGGGGTTATGAGCAGTACTTC
15	TRBD1	TRBJ2-2	TRBV5-1	-	CASSSGQGAVGELFF	TGCGCCAGCAGCTCTGGACAGGGGGCCGTCGGGGAGCTGTTTTTT
17	-	TRBJ2-5	TRBV1	-	CTSRKRWERGFNGTQYF	TGCACCAGCAGGAAGCGCTGGGAGCGGGGATTCAATGGGACCCAGTACTTC
15	-	TRBJ2-2	TRBV7-3	-	CASSLTAGEIGELFF	TGTGCCAGCAGCTTAACGGCAGGGGAAATCGGGGAGCTGTTTTTT
19	TRBD2	TRBJ2-7	TRBV5-8	-	CASSLASGTTLLPSYEQYF	TGTGCCAGCAGCTTGGCCTCAGGGACTACCCTATTACCCTCCTACGAGCAGTACTTC
16	-	TRBJ1-3	TRBV9	-	CASSVSGGTLRNTIYF	TGTGCCAGCAGCGTGTCGGGGGGGACCCTCCGAAACACCATATATTTT
13	-	TRBJ1-1	TRBV2	few	CASRLRENTEAFF	TGTGCCAGCAGGCTAAGAGAGAACACTGAAGCTTTCTTT
16	-	TRBJ2-1	TRBV2	-	CASTEAGGHPPNEQFF	TGTGCCAGCACCGAAGCTGGCGGGCACCCCCCGAATGAGCAGTTCTTC
14	-	TRBJ1-1	TRBV7-2	-	CASSPTPGNTEAFF	TGTGCCAGCAGCCCGACTCCGGGGAACACTGAAGCTTTCTTT
14	-	TRBJ1-2	TRBV7-9	-	CASGGGTANYGYTF	TGTGCCAGCGGGGGAGGAACGGCTAACTATGGCTACACCTTC
13	-	TRBJ1-2	TRBV18	-	CASSPQGYGGYTF	TGTGCCAGCTCACCTCAGGGGTATGGTGGCTACACCTTC